A single T cell receptor (beta chain) is shown here with its context. This CDR3 is built from 19 residues. The data were taken from a study of PD-1 blockade in mismatch repair-deficient tumors. TCRdb keeps only in-frame clones here, not all; method: immunoSEQ multiplex PCR. Of under 50,000 clones in the sample, around four fifths were seen once. The TCR-sequenced patients were a few responders to pembrolizumab. The genes are TRBV12-2 and TRBJ2-2; the table's D call TRBD2 went unverified against the DNA. TRBV12-2 is an annotated pseudogene. The TCR originated in an adult with mismatch repair-deficient cancer. This material consisted of PBMCs, taken around 40 weeks after starting pembrolizumab. As DNA, the CDR3 is TGTGCAAGTCGCTTAGGCTGGGAGGCGCACAGGTTAAACACCGGGGAGCTGTTTTTT. This sequence encodes CASRLGWEAHRLNTGELFF.